This T cell receptor (beta chain) was found in a study of T cells in Graves' hyperthyroidism and ophthalmopathy (dated by TCRdb to about 2019). Regarding the study in general: Peripheral blood samples were taken at initial diagnosis, before any treatment was given. To identify distinguishing TCR V-J signatures, a discovery cohort of 95 to 100 patients was used, comprising 40 to 45 with Graves' ophthalmopathy and 55 to 65 with stable Graves' hyperthyroidism. Whether ophthalmopathy could be predicted prospectively was tested in an independent validation cohort made up of fewer than 20 hyperthyroidism patients plus 17 patients who later progressed to ophthalmopathy. The 100 discovery patients were randomly divided into training and test sets at a 7:3 ratio. In roughly six Graves' hyperthyroidism patients, the study also compared T-cell repertoires from thyroid tissue with T-cell repertoires from blood. After sampling, hyperthyroidism patients received methimazole starting at 30 mg daily, and ophthalmopathy patients received high-dose intravenous methylprednisolone. TCR Vbeta CDR3 sequencing of around 130 peripheral blood samples (over 40 ophthalmopathy, approximately 80 hyperthyroidism and approximately 17 progressor patients) is reported in the paper.

As to this clonotype: No cognate antigen has been identified for it. The missing conserved phenylalanine or tryptophan at the end of this CDR3 makes a read error likely.

The TCR beta CDR3 regions were amplified from RNA transcripts. The first round of RT-PCR for the TCR CDR3 was performed with the HTBI primer set and the Qiagen OneStep RT-PCR kit. Libraries were constructed in a second round of multiplex PCR, after which size selection and purification were carried out. The libraries were sequenced on an Illumina HiSeq2000 using paired-end 100 bp reads. As for the authors' bioinformatics: SOAPnuke was used to process the raw data, with reads discarded if the reads contained adapters or uncalled bases, had a mean Phred below 15, or lacked an exact constant-primer or identifier match. COPE v1.2.5 was used to merge the high-quality paired reads, and each unique nucleotide sequence was defined as a clonotype. MiTCR v1.1 was used to align the clonotypes against IMGT TRBV, TRBD and TRBJ reference segments. The analysis was restricted to V-J combinations with a frequency above 0.0001, which together covered about 99% of the repertoires. The TCS score was defined as F50 (clonal expansion) divided by E x V (chaos), with BLOSUM62-based TCRdist calculated between CDR3 peptides within each V-J. Welch's t-statistics and random forest reduced just over 500 V-J features to 10 to 15, which were used in a naive Bayes classifier (R e1071). TCRdb reworked the public reads: Q25 trimming with fastp, MiXCR clone assembly, productive beta chains retained. When rows share a CDR3 protein, they turn into one entry using the most common DNA and genes. The V and J calls were not made by the authors but by TCRdb's processing. This sample gives around 50,000 distinct CDR3 sequences in total; roughly half of them show up just once. Of the sample, approximately 9% is held by the ten largest clones.

Findings and caveats that apply to the study as a whole: No statistical method was used to fix the sample size in advance, and group allocation was not hidden from the investigators. During validation, the model predicted progression to ophthalmopathy a median of around six months ahead of onset, with around 71% sensitivity and 72% to 80% specificity. Ophthalmopathy was separated from stable hyperthyroidism by a 13 V-J signature model, with over 85% sensitivity and about 84% specificity obtained in cross-validation and 80%/75% obtained in testing. Most expanded thyroid clonotypes (frequency above 0.001) were also found in blood, which suggests that blood repertoires may mirror thyroid immune responses.

Moderately to severely active disease, a Clinical Activity Score of at least 3, a NOSPECS grade of at least 4, and a duration under 3 months were present in ophthalmopathy patients. Exclusion was applied to patients with uncontrolled infections, other autoimmune diseases, pregnancy or lactation. Diagnoses relied on clinical symptoms, serum thyroxine and TRAb, thyroid ultrasound and orbital computed tomography. Ficoll-Paque density gradient centrifugation was used to isolate PBMCs from approximately 11 ml of fresh peripheral blood. Trizol reagent was used to extract total RNA, and RNA quality was then checked on an Agilent 2100 Bioanalyzer. The CDR3 adds up to 13 amino acids, both ends counted. The DNA shown is the 39-base CDR3, in frame from base 1. CDR1 and CDR2 are read off the germline V gene as SGDLS and YYNGEE.

The receptor was isolated from a woman between 50 and 59 years old with Graves' ophthalmopathy. In this chain, TRBV9 is recombined with TRBJ2-2; TRBD2 is a weak D gene call, 5 bases matching. Sequenced: blood. The base sequence is TGTGCCAGCAGCACTCGAGTTTACGGGAAGCTGTTTATT. The translation is CASSTRVYGKLFI.